The entry below gives a single T cell receptor (beta chain) sequence along with its context. Authors' processing steps: Amplification of reference gene primers provided the estimated nucleated cell counts. Assay used: immunoSEQ multiplex PCR; TCRdb lists only in-frame clones, some missing. D and trimming come from the DNA, and the V and J calls and clone size come from that table. The table lists 55,000 to 65,000 clones, approximately 80% of them singletons. This specimen comes from a study of blood T cell repertoires in COVID-19. Study details: Material from acute and convalescent COVID-19 was sourced from the United States, Italy and Spain.

V was pared by 3 bases and J by 1 base, with 13 bases between. Germline assignment: CDR1 SGHRS and CDR2 YFSETQ. The CDR3 runs to 15 residues. The sample consisted of peripheral blood. This sequence was found in a man between 60 and 70 years old with acute or convalescent COVID-19. V gene TRBV5-1 combines with J gene TRBJ1-1, with D tentatively TRBD1 (5 bases). CDR3 sequence reads: CASSSQAGGNTEAFF. CDR3 in DNA: TGCGCCAGCAGCTCCCAAGCCGGGGGGAACACTGAAGCTTTCTTT. The full variable domain, completed using reference TRBV5-1 and TRBJ1-1, is KAGVTQTPRYLIKTRGQQVTLSCSPISGHRSVSWYQQTPGQGLQFLFEYFSETQRNKGNFPGRFSGRQFSNSRSEMNVSTLELGDSALYLCASSSQAGGNTEAFFGQGTRLTVV.